Listed here is a single T cell receptor (beta chain). Researchers prepared the TCRbeta library using unique molecular identifiers, the study reports. Each CDR3 protein is one row after TCRdb ran MiXCR on the PCR reads. The table includes 500,000 to 600,000 distinct CDR3 sequences, less than 35% detected once. These data belong to a study of T-cell reconstitution after alpha-beta-depleted transplantation in children. J gave up 3 bases and V 7 bases, and 6 bases lay outside the gene matches. This CDR3 comprises 12 residues. The germline V gene encodes CDR1 SQVTM and CDR2 ANQGSEA. The TCR sequence derives from a human donor who donated a stem cell graft to a child with aplastic anemia. J is TRBJ2-7 and V is TRBV29-1, with 7 bases aligning to TRBD1. This specimen was PBMCs from the stem cell graft donor, taken from the stem cell graft. CDR3 nucleotide sequence: TGCAGCGGACTAACAGGGGTCTACGAGCAGTACTTC. Translated, it gives CSGLTGVYEQYF.